The TCR beta chain under discussion was sequenced for a study of beta chain features in type 1 diabetes. General observations from the study: TCRB CDR3s were moderately but significantly shorter in Type 1 diabetes patients in all four CD4+ subsets. A closer apparent resemblance between naive, central memory and Treg TCRB repertoires was seen in patients than in healthy donors. When cDNA is sequenced, cells with high TCR expression could be over-represented.

Reverse transcription of all isolated RNA meant that expressed TCRB transcripts were sequenced. Produced via immunoSEQ multiplex PCR; TCRdb's table is partial and in-frame only. The table includes around 97,000 clones, around 30% detected once. A note on this clone: The antigen is unknown.

The CDR3 loop spans 13 amino acids. Germline V lookup: CDR1 SNHLY, CDR2 FYNNEI. V was clipped by 8 bases and J by 8 bases; unmatched bases: 9. The source of this sequence is a young woman with type 1 diabetes. The sequencing input was central memory CD4+ T cells from blood. The V call is TRBV2, the J call TRBJ1-2; the match to TRBD1 covers 9 bases. CDR3 in DNA: TGTGCCAGCCTTAAACAGGGGGCTGGCGGCTACACCTTC. It codes for CASLKQGAGGYTF.